The sequence of this T cell receptor beta chain was determined in a study of Graves' ophthalmopathy and Graves' hyperthyroidism. The evidence that diagnosis relied on was clinical symptoms, serum thyroxine, TRAb, thyroid ultrasound and orbital computed tomography. This clonotype was picked up many times. Its antigen is undetermined. Study-level findings and limits: Blood shared most expanded thyroid clonotypes above 0.001 frequency. Both an approximately 70% sensitivity and an approximately 72% specificity characterized the model's predictions of ophthalmopathy progression.

Researchers took RNA transcripts and amplified TCR beta CDR3 regions from them. An opening RT-PCR round employed HTBI primers and preceded a second-round multiplex PCR. TCRdb fed the multiplex PCR reads into MiXCR, producing one record per CDR3 protein. Seen here are around 590,000 distinct CDR3 sequences, about two fifths observed once, and the top ten hold 3.5% to 4.5%. The TCR originated in an adult man with Graves' hyperthyroidism. Sample: peripheral blood or thyroid tissue (not recorded which).

The CDR3 DNA is TGTGCCACCAGCAGAGGCTGGACAGGGGGGGTAGATGGCTACACCTTC. Translated: CATSRGWTGGVDGYTF. The rearrangement uses TRBV15 and TRBJ1-2; 10 nucleotides align to TRBD1. This CDR3 contains 16 residues. V shed 1 base and J 6 bases; nucleotides not matched to a gene: 8. Germline V gene lookup returns CDR1 LNHNV and CDR2 YYDKDF (reference sequence).